The clone carrying this T cell receptor beta chain turned up a few times. Antigen specificity is unknown. The data belong to a study of cytotoxic CD8 clonotypes in ibrutinib-treated CLL. Study as a whole: Overall, some 25 responses were partial and 2 complete; following median around 68 months, around 15 patients stayed remitted and around twelve progressed. Findings of the study overall: Baseline clonality was higher than in age-matched healthy donors and moved in step with circulating CD8+ T-cell counts. Timing of sampling differed between sustained-remission and progressing patients. An increase in clonality occurred at ibrutinib response, followed by a return toward baseline at progression.

Data came from immunoSEQ multiplex PCR; TCRdb stores just in-frame clones and leaves some out. The sample lists about 76,000 clones, roughly 86% seen once, with over 5% in the top ten. There are 14 residues in the CDR3. CDR1 is MNHEY and CDR2 is SVGAGI in the germline V gene. The V and J ends lost 0 bases and 3 bases respectively, with 9 bases between them. This TCR derives from a human donor with chronic lymphocytic leukemia. Sequenced here: PBMCs, sampled before ibrutinib treatment. The gene calls are TRBV6-5 and TRBJ2-7; possibly TRBD1 or TRBD2 for D (6 bases each). CDR3 bases: TGTGCCAGCAGTTACTCGGGGGGCAGCTACGAGCAGTACTTC. Protein product: CASSYSGGSYEQYF.